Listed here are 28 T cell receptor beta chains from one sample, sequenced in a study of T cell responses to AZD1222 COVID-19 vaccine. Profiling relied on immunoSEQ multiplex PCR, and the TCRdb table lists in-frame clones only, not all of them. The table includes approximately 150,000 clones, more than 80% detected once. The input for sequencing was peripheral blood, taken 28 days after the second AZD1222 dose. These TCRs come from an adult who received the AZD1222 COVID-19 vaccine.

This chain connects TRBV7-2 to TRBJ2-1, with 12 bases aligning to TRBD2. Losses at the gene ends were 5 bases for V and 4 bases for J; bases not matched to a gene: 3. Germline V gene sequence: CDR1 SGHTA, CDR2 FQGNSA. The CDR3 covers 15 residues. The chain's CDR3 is CASSPGTSGYNEQFF. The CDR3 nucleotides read TGTGCCAGCAGCCCCGGGACTAGCGGGTACAATGAGCAGTTCTTC.

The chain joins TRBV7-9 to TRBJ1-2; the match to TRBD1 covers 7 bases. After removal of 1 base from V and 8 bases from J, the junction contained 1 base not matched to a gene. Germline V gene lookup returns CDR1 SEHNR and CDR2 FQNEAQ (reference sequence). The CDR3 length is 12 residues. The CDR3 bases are TGTGCCAGCAGCTTAGAAGGGGGCGGCTACACCTTC. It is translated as CASSLEGGGYTF.

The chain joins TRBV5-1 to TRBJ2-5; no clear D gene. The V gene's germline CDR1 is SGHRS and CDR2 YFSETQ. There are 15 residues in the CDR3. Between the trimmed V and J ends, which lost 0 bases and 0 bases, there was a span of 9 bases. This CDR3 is CASSLGHSYQETQYF. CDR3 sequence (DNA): TGCGCCAGCAGCTTGGGCCACAGTTACCAAGAGACCCAGTACTTC.

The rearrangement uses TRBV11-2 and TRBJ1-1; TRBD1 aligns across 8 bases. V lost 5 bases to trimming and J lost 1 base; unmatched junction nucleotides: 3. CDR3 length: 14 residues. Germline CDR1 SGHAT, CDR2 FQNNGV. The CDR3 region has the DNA TGTGCCAGCAGCGAAGGACAGGGGAACACTGAAGCTTTCTTT. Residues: CASSEGQGNTEAFF.

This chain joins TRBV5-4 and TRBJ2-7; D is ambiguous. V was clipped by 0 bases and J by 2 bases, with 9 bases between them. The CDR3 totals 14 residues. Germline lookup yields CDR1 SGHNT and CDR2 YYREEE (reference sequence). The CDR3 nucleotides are TGTGCCAGCAGCTTGGATGGGCTGCCCTACGAGCAGTACTTC. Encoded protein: CASSLDGLPYEQYF. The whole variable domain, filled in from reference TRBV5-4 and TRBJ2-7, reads ETGVTQSPTHLIKTRGQQVTLRCSSQSGHNTVSWYQQALGQGPQFIFQYYREEENGRGNFPPRFSGLQFPNYSSELNVNALELDDSALYLCASSLDGLPYEQYFGPGTRLTVT.

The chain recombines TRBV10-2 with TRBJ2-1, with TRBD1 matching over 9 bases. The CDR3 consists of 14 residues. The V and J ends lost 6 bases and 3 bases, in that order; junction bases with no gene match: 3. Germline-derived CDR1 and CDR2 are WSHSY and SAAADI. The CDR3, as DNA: TGCGCCAGCAGCGGGACAGGGTTCTACAATGAGCAGTTCTTC. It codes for CASSGTGFYNEQFF.

CDR3 protein: CASSPSNGNTEAFF. CDR3 coding DNA: TGTGCCAGCTCACCATCCAATGGTAACACTGAAGCTTTCTTT. The chain couples TRBV18 to TRBJ1-1; D gene unclear. The CDR3 is 14 amino acids. V was shortened by 2 bases and J by 2 bases, with 9 bases between the two germline ends. Germline CDR1 KGHSH, CDR2 LQKENI.

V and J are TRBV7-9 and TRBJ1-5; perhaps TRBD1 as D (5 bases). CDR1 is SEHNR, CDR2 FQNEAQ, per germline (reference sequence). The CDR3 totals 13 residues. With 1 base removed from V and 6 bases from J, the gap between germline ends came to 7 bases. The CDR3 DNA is TGTGCCAGCAGCTTAGGTGGGGGTCAGCCCCAGCATTTT. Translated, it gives CASSLGGGQPQHF.

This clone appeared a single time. The CDR3 loop reads CASSSWGRTATNEKLFF. As DNA, the CDR3 is TGTGCCAGCAGTTCCTGGGGGCGGACGGCAACTAATGAAAAACTGTTTTTT. The chain has TRBV27 and TRBJ1-4, with D possibly TRBD1 on 6 matching bases. The germline V gene encodes CDR1 MNHEY and CDR2 SMNVEV (reference sequence). V shed 4 bases and J shed 0 bases, with 15 bases lying between them. The length of the CDR3 is 17 residues.

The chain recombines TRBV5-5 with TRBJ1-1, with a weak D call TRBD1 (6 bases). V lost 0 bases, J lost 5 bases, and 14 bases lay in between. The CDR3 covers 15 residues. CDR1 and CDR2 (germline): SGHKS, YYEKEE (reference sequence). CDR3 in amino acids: CASSLVGGGKTEAFF. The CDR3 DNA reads TGTGCCAGCAGCTTGGTGGGAGGGGGGAAGACTGAAGCTTTCTTT.

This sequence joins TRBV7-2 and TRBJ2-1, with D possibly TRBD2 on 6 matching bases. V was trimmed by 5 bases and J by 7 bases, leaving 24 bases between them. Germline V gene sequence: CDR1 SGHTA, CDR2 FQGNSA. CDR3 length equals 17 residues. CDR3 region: CASSPVIQAGPLNEQFF. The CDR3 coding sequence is TGTGCCAGCAGCCCCGTTATCCAAGCGGGCCCCTTGAATGAGCAGTTCTTC.

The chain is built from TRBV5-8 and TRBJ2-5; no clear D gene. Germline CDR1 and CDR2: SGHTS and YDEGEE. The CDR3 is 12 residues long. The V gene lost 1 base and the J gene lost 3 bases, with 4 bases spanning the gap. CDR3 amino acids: CASSLQKETQYF. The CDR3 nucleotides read TGTGCCAGCAGCTTGCAGAAAGAGACCCAGTACTTC.

As DNA, the CDR3 is TGTGCCAGCAGTACGCCTTCGGGACTAGCGGCAAGCTCCTACAATGAGCAGTTCTTC. It yields the protein CASSTPSGLAASSYNEQFF. The rearrangement joins TRBV2 to TRBJ2-1; 11 bases are shared with TRBD2. The germline gives CDR1 SNHLY, CDR2 FYNNEI. This CDR3 comprises 19 residues. V trimming: 5 bases; J trimming: 0 bases; junction bases outside the gene matches: 12.

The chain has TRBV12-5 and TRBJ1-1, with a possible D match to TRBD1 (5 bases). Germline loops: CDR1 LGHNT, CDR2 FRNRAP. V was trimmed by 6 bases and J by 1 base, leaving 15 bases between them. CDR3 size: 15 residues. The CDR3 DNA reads TGTGCTAGTGGAACACAGACAGCCAAGAACACTGAAGCTTTCTTT. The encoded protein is CASGTQTAKNTEAFF.

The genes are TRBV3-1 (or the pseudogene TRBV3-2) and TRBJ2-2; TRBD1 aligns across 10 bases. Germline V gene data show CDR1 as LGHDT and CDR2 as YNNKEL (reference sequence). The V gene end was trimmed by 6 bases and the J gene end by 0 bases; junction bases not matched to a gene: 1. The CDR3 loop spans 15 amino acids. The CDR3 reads CASRGTGANTGELFF. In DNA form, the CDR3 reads TGTGCCAGCAGGGGGACAGGGGCGAACACCGGGGAGCTGTTTTTT.

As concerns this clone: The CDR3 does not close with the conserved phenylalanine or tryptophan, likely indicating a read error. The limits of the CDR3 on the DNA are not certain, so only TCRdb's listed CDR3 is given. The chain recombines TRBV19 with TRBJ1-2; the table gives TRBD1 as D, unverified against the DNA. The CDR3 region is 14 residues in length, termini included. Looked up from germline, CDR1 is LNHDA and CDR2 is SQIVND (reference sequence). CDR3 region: CASSMIGTGEPPRL.

The CDR3 is CASSFRGLLNSYEQYF. CDR3 nucleotides: TGTGCCAGCAGCTTCCGAGGGCTATTGAACTCCTACGAGCAGTACTTC. The rearrangement joins TRBV5-6 to TRBJ2-7, with D tentatively TRBD2 (5 bases). Per germline, CDR1 SGHDT and CDR2 YYEEEE. The CDR3 has 16 amino acids. Trimming cost V 2 bases and J 0 bases, with 15 bases left between them.

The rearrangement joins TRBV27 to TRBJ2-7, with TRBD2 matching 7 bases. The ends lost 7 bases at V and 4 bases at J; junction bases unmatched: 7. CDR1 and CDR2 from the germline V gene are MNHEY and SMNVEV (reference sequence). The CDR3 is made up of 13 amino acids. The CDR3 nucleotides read TGTGCCAGCACCCCCGGGAGGAGGTACGAGCAGTACTTC. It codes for CASTPGRRYEQYF.

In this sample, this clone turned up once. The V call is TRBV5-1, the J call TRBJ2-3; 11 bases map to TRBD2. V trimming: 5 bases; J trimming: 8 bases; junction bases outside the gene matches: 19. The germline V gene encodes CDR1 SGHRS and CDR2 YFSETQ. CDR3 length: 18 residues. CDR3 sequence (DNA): TGCGCCAGCAGTTTCCCATTAGCGGGAGGGCCCTTCCAGAGTACGCAGTATTTT. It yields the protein CASSFPLAGGPFQSTQYF.

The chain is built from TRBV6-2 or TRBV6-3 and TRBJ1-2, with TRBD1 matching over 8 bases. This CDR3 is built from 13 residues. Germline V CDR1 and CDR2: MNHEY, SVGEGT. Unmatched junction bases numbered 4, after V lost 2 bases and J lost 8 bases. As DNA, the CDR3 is TGTGCCAGCAGTTACCAGGGGGCAAAAGGCTACACCTTC. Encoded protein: CASSYQGAKGYTF.

CDR3 loop: CASGNSRTKGEYF. CDR3 coding DNA: TGTGCCAGCGGTAATTCCCGGACTAAAGGGGAGTACTTC. The chain uses TRBV6-4 and TRBJ2-7; maybe TRBD2 (6 bases). The CDR3 is made up of 13 amino acids. V was cut by 8 bases and J by 11 bases, with 22 bases left in between. From germline, CDR1 is MRHNA and CDR2 SNTAGT.

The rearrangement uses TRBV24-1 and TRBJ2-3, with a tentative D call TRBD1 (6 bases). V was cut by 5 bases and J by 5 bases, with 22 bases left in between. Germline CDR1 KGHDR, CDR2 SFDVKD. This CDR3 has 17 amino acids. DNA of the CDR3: TGTGCCACCAGTGCGGGTTTGGTTTCAGGGGTGGGAGATACGCAGTATTTT. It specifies CATSAGLVSGVGDTQYF.

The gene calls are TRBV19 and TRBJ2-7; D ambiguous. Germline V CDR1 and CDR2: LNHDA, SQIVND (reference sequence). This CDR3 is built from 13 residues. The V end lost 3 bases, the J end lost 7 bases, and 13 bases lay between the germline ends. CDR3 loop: CASSIDGYQEQYF. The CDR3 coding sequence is TGTGCCAGTAGTATTGATGGCTACCAGGAGCAGTACTTC.

DNA of the CDR3: TGTGCCAGCAGCCAAGGAGTAGAATGGCCCCAAGGTGGCTATGGCTACACCTTC. Translation gives CASSQGVEWPQGGYGYTF. J is TRBJ1-2 and V is TRBV4-2; D unresolved. Looked up from germline, CDR1 is LGHNA and CDR2 is YNFKEQ. The CDR3 has 18 residues. Between the trimmed V and J ends, which lost 1 base and 4 bases, there was a span of 22 bases.

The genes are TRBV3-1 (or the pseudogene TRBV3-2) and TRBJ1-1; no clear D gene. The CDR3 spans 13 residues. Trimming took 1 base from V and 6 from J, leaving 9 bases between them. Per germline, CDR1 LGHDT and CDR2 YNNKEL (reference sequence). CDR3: CASSQASDAEAFF. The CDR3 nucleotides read TGTGCCAGCAGCCAAGCATCGGACGCTGAAGCTTTCTTT.

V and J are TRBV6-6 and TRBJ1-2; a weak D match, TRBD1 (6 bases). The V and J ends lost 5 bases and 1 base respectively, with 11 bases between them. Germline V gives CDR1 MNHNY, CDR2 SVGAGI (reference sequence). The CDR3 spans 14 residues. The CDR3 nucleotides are TGTGCCAGCAGTCAGGACAGTTTTAACTATGGCTACACCTTC. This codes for CASSQDSFNYGYTF.

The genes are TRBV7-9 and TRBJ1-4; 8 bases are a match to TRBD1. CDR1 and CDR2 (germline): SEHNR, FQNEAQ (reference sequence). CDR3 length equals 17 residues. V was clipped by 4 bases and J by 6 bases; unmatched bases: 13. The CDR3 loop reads CASSSYGQGRDHEKLFF. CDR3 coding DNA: TGTGCCAGCAGCTCATATGGACAGGGTAGGGATCATGAAAAACTGTTTTTT.

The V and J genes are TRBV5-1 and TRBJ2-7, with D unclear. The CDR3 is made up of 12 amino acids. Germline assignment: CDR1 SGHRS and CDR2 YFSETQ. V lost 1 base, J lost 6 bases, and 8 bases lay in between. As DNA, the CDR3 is TGCGCCAGCAGCTTGCCCTCGACCGAGCAGTACTTC. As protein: CASSLPSTEQYF.